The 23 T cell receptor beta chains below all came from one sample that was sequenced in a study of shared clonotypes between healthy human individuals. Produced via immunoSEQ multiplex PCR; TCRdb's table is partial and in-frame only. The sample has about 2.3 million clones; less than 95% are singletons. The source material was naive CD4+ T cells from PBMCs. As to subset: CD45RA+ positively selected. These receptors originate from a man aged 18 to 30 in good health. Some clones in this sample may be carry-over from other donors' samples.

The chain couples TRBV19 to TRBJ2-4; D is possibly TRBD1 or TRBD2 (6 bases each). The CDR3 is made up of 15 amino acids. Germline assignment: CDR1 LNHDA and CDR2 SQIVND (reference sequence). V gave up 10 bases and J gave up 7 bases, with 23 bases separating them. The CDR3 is CATSRGGGGRNIQYF. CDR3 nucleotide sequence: TGTGCCACCTCTAGAGGGGGAGGAGGTAGGAACATTCAGTACTTC.

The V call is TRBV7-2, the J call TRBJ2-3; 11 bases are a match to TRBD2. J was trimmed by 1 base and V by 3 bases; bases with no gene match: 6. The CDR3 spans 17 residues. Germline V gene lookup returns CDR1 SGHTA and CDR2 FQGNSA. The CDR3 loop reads CASSFVTSGSGTDTQYF. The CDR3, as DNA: TGTGCCAGCAGCTTCGTTACTAGCGGGAGCGGCACAGATACGCAGTATTTT.

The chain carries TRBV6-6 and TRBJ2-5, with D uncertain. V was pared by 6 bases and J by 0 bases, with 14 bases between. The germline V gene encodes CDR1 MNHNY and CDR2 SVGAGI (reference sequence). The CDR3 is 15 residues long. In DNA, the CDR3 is TGTGCCAGCAGCCCGTTGAGCACGTACCAAGAGACCCAGTACTTC. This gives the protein CASSPLSTYQETQYF.

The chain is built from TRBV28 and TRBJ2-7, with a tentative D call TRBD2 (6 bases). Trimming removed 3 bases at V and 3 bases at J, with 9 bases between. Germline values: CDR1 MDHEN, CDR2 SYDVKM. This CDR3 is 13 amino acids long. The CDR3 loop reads CASSLGLLYEQYF. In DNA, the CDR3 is TGTGCCAGCAGTTTGGGACTCCTCTACGAGCAGTACTTC.

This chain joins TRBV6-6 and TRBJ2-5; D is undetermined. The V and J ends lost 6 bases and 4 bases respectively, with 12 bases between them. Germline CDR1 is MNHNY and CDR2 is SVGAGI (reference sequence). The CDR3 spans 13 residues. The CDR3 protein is CASSPRWGETQYF. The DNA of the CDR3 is TGTGCCAGCAGCCCCCGATGGGGAGAGACCCAGTACTTC.

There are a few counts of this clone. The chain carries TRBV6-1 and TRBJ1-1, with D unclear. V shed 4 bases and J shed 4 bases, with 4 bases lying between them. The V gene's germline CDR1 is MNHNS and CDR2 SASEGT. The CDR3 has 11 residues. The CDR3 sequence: CASSGGTEAFF. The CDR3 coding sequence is TGTGCCAGCAGTGGAGGCACTGAAGCTTTCTTT.

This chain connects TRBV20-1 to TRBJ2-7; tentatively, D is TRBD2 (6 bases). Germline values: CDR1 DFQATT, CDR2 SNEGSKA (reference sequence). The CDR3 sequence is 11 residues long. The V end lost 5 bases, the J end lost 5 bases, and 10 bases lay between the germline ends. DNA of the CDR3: TGCAGTGCTGACGGGAGAGACGAGCAGTACTTC. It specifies CSADGRDEQYF.

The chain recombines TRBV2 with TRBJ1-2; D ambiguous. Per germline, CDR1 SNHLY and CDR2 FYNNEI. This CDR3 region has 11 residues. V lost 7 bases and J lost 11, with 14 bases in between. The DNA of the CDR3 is TGTGCCAGCAAGGCGGCGGGTGGATACACCTTC. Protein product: CASKAAGGYTF.

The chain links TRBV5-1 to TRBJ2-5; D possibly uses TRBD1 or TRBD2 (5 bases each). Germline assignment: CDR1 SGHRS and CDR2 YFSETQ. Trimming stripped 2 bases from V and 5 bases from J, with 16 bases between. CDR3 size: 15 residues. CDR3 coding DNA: TGCGCCAGCAGCTTTCTTGACGGGGCCGGTGAGACCCAGTACTTC. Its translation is CASSFLDGAGETQYF. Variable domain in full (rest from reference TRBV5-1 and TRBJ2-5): KAGVTQTPRYLIKTRGQQVTLSCSPISGHRSVSWYQQTPGQGLQFLFEYFSETQRNKGNFPGRFSGRQFSNSRSEMNVSTLELGDSALYLCASSFLDGAGETQYFGPGTRLLVL.

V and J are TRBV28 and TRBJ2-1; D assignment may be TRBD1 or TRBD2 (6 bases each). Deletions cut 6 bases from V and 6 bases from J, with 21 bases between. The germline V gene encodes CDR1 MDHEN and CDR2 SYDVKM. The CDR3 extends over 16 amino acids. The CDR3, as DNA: TGTGCCAGCAGCTCCTACGGGGGCCGGGGTAGCAATGAGCAGTTCTTC. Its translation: CASSSYGGRGSNEQFF.

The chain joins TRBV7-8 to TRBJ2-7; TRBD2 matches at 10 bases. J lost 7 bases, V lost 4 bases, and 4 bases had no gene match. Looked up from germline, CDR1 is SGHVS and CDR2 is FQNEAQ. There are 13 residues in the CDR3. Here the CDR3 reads CASSSSTSGEQYF. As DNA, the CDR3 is TGTGCCAGCAGCTCCTCGACTAGCGGGGAGCAGTACTTC.

CDR3 in amino acids: CASSERAGVRVAFF. CDR3 DNA: TGTGCCAGCAGTGAAAGGGCAGGGGTTCGGGTAGCTTTCTTT. The V gene is TRBV2, the J gene TRBJ1-1; D is perhaps TRBD1 (6 bases). V shed 2 bases and J shed 10 bases, with 17 bases lying between them. This CDR3 is 14 amino acids long. The germline V gene has CDR1 SNHLY and CDR2 FYNNEI.

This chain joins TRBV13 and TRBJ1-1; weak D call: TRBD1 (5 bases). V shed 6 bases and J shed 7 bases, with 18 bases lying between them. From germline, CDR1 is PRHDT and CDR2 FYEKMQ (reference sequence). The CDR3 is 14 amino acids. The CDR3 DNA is TGTGCCAGCAGAATCAAGGGTTTCGGGGGTGAAGCTTTCTTT. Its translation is CASRIKGFGGEAFF.

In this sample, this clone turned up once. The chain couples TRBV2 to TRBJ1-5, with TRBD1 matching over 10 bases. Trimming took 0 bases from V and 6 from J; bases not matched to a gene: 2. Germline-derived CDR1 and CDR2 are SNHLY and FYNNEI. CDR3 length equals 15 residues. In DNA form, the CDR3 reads TGTGCCAGCAGTGAAGCCCGGGACAGGGGTCAGCCCCAGCATTTT. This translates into CASSEARDRGQPQHF.

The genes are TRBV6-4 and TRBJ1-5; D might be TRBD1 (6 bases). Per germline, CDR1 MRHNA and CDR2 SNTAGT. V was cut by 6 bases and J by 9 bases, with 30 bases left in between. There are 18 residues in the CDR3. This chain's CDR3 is CASSLGRHRRGGGLPQHF. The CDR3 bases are TGTGCCAGCAGCCTAGGTAGACACCGGAGGGGGGGAGGTTTGCCCCAGCATTTT.

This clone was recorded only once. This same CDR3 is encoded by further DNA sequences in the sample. CDR3 nucleotide sequence: TGTGCCAGCAGTGAAGGGGCCTCTGGAAACACCATATATTTT. It codes for CASSEGASGNTIYF. The V and J genes are TRBV6-1 and TRBJ1-3; D is uncertain. V was pared by 1 base and J by 0 bases, with 4 bases between. The germline V gene encodes CDR1 MNHNS and CDR2 SASEGT. This CDR3 is 14 amino acids long.

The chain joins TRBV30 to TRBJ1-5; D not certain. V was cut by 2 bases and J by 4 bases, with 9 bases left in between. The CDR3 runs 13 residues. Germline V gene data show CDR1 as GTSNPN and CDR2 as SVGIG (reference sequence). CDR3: CAWSLQENQPQHF. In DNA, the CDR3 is TGTGCCTGGAGTCTACAAGAAAATCAGCCCCAGCATTTT.

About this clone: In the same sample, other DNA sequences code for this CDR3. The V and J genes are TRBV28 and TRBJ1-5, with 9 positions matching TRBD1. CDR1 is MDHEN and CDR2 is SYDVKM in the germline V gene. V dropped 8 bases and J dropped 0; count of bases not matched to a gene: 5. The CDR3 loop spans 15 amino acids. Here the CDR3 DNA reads TGTGCCAGCTCTCGGACAGGGGATAGCAATCAGCCCCAGCATTTT. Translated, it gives CASSRTGDSNQPQHF.

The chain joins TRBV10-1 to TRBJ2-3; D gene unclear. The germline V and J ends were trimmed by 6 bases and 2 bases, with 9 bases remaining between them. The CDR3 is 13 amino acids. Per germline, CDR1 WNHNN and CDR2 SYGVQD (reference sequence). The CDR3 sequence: CASSPLTTDTQYF. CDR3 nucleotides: TGCGCCAGCAGCCCCCTTACCACAGATACGCAGTATTTT.

The CDR3 sequence: CASSPQGAGYEQYF. CDR3 DNA: TGTGCCAGCAGTCCCCAGGGGGCTGGGTACGAGCAGTACTTC. The V call is TRBV2, the J call TRBJ2-7; 8 bases are a match to TRBD1. V lost 5 bases to trimming and J lost 4 bases; unmatched junction nucleotides: 7. CDR3 length equals 14 residues. CDR1 is SNHLY, CDR2 FYNNEI, per germline.

CDR3: CASSLVPSGGGGELFF. The CDR3, as DNA: TGTGCCAGCAGCTTAGTACCATCCGGGGGAGGCGGGGAGCTGTTTTTT. The rearrangement uses TRBV7-2 and TRBJ2-2; tentative D call: TRBD2 (6 bases). The germline V gene encodes CDR1 SGHTA and CDR2 FQGNSA. V dropped 1 base and J dropped 7 bases, with 16 bases sitting between them. The length of the CDR3 is 16 residues.

In DNA form, the CDR3 reads TGTGCCAGCAGCGCAGCAGGGGGCCACTCCTACGAGCAGTACTTC. Translated: CASSAAGGHSYEQYF. This rearrangement joins TRBV9 to TRBJ2-7; 8 positions agree with TRBD1. Germline V lookup: CDR1 SGDLS, CDR2 YYNGEE. The CDR3 runs 15 residues. The junction had 5 bases not matched to a gene; V was cut back by 3 bases and J by 0 bases. Full variable domain (missing parts from reference TRBV9 and TRBJ2-7): DSGVTQTPKHLITATGQRVTLRCSPRSGDLSVYWYQQSLDQGLQFLIQYYNGEERAKGNILERFSAQQFPDLHSELNLSSLELGDSALYFCASSAAGGHSYEQYFGPGTRLTVT.

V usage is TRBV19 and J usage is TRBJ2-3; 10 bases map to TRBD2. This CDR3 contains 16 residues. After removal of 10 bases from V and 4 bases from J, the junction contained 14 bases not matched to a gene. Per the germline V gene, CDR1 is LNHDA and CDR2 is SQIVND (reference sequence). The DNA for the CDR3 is TGTGCCACCAGTCCTCATAGCGGGAGGAGGGCAGATACGCAGTATTTT. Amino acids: CATSPHSGRRADTQYF. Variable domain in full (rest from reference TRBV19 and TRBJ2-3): DGGITQSPKYLFRKEGQNVTLSCEQNLNHDAMYWYRQDPGQGLRLIYYSQIVNDFQKGDIAEGYSVSREKKESFPLTVTSAQKNPTAFYLCATSPHSGRRADTQYFGPGTRLTVL.